This paragraph reports one T cell receptor beta chain. Antigen specificity is unknown. The data originate from a study of shared clonotypes between healthy human individuals. Overall study context: Donors had three CD4 naive, three CD4 memory, two CD8 naive and one CD8 memory plate apiece. Study-wide results and caveats: Researchers sampled blood only, noting tissue repertoires likely differ.

Trimming removed 1 base at V and 2 bases at J, with 12 bases between. CDR1 is SGHTA and CDR2 is FQGNSA in the germline V gene. CDR3 length equals 15 residues. The data were produced by immunoSEQ multiplex PCR, yet TCRdb's version contains in-frame clones alone and is incomplete. The sample consists of about 230,000 clones, about 69% of them appearing once. J is TRBJ2-7 and V is TRBV7-2; a weak D match, TRBD2 (6 bases). Sequencing input: memory CD4+ T cells sorted from blood. As for subset: CD45RA-negative fraction. This sequence was found in a young man in good health. The CDR3 sequence is CASSLVGAGTYEQYF. In DNA, the CDR3 is TGTGCCAGCAGCTTAGTTGGGGCGGGGACCTACGAGCAGTACTTC.